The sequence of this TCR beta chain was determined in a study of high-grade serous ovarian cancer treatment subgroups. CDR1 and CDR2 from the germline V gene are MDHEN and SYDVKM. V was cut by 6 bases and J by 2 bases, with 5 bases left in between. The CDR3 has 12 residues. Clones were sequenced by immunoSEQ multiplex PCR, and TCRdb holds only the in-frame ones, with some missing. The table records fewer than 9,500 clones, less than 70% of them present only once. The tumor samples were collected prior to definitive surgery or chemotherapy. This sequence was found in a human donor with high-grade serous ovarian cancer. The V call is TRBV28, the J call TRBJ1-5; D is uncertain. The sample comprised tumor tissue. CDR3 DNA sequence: TGTGCCAGCAGCCGGGGCAATCAGCCCCAGCATTTT. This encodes CASSRGNQPQHF.